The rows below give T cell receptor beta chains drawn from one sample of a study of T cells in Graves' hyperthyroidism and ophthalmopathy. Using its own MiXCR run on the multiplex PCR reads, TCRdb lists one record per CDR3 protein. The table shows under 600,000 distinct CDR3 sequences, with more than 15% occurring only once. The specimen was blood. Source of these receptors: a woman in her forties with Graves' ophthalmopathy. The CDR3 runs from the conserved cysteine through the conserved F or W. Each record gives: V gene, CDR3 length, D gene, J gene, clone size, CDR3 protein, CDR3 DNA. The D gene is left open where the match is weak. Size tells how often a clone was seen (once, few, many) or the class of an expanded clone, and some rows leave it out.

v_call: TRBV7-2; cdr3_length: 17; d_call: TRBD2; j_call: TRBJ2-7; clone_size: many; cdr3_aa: CASSLARTSGLAYEQYF; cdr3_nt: TGTGCCAGCAGCTTAGCCCGGACTAGCGGGTTAGCCTACGAGCAGTACTTC
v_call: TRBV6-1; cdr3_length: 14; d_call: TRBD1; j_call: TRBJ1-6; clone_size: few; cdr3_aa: CASRVGTDNSPLHF; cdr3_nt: TGTGCCAGCAGGGTGGGGACAGATAATTCACCCCTCCACTTT
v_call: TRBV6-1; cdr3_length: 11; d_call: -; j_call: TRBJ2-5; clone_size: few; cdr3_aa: CASSERFRLYF; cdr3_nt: TGTGCCAGCAGTGAAAGGTTCAGGTTGTACTTC
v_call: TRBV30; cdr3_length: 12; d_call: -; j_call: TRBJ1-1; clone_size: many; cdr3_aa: CAWSVPLRAAFF; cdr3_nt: TGTGCCTGGAGTGTACCTCTCAGGGCTGCTTTCTTT
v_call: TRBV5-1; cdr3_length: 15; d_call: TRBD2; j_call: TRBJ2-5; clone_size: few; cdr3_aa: CASSPLAGAQETQYF; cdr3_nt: TGCGCCAGCAGCCCGCTAGCGGGAGCCCAAGAGACCCAGTACTTC
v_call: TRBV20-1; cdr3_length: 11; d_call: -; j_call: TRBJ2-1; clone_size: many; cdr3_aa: CSARIRDEQFF; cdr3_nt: TGCAGTGCTAGAATTCGAGATGAGCAGTTCTTC
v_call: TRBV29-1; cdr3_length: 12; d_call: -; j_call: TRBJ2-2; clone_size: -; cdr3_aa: CSVLINTGELFF; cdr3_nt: TGCAGCGTTTTAATCAACACCGGGGAGCTGTTTTTT
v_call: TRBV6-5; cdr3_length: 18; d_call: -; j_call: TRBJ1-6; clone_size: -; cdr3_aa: CASSYSSGPSSYNSPLHF; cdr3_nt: TGTGCCAGCAGTTACTCGTCAGGTCCCAGCTCCTATAATTCACCCCTCCACTTT
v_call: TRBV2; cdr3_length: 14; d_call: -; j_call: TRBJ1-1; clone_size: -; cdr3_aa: CASSPRGKGTEALF; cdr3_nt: TGTGCCAGCAGTCCCCGTGGTAAAGGGACTGAAGCTCTCTTT
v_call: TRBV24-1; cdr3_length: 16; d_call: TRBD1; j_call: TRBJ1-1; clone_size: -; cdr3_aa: CATMWVREGACTEAFF; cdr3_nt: TGTGCCACCATGTGGGTAAGGGAGGGGGCCTGCACTGAAGCTTTCTTT
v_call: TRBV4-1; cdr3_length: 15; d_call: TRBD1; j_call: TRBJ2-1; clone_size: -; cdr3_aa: CASSGDRGHGDEQFF; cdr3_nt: TGCGCCAGCAGTGGGGACAGGGGGCACGGCGATGAGCAGTTCTTC
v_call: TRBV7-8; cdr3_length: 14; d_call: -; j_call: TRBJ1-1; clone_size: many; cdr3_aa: CASSTTGWSTEAFF; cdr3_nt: TGTGCCAGCAGCACCACAGGGTGGAGCACTGAAGCTTTCTTT
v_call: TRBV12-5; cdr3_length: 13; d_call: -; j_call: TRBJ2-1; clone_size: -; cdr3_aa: CASGLGNYNEQFF; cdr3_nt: TGTGCTAGTGGTTTAGGCAACTACAATGAGCAGTTCTTC
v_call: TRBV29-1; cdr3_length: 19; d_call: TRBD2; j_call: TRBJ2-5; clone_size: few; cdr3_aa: CSVEDHGLAGGEDGETQYF; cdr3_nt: TGCAGCGTTGAAGATCACGGACTAGCGGGGGGCGAGGATGGGGAGACCCAGTACTTC
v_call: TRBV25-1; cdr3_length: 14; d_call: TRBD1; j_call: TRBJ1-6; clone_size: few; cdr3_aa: CASSAGQGGSPLHF; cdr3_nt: TGTGCCAGCAGTGCGGGACAGGGCGGTTCACCCCTCCACTTT
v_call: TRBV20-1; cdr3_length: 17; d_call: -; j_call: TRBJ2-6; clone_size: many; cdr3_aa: CSARASAGSSGANVLTF; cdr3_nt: TGCAGTGCTAGAGCGTCGGCAGGTAGCTCTGGGGCCAACGTCCTGACTTTC
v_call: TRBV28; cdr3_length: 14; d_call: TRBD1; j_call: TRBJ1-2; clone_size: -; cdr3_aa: CASSSTGGNYGYTF; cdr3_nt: TGTGCCAGCAGTTCAACAGGGGGAAACTATGGCTACACCTTC
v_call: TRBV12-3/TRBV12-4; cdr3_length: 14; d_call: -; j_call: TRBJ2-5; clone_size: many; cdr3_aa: CASSLVPGQETQYF; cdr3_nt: TGTGCCAGCAGTTTGGTGCCGGGCCAAGAGACCCAGTACTTC
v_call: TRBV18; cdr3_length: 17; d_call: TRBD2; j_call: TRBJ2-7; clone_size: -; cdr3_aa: CASSPGLAEPAAYEQYF; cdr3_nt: TGTGCCAGCTCACCGGGACTAGCGGAGCCCGCAGCCTACGAGCAGTACTTC
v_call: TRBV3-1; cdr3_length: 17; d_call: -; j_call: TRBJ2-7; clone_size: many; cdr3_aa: CASSPHPWKETTYEQYF; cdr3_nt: TGTGCCAGCAGCCCACACCCCTGGAAGGAGACCACTTACGAGCAGTACTTC
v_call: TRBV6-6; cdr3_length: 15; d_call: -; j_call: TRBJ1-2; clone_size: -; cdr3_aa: CASSYSASGGSGYTF; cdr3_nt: TGTGCCAGCAGTTACTCGGCCTCGGGAGGTTCTGGCTATACCTTC
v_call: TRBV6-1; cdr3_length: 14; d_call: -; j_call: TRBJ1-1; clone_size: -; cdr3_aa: CASSHTVGNTEAFF; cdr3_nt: TGTGCCAGCAGTCACACCGTGGGGAACACTGAAGCTTTCTTT
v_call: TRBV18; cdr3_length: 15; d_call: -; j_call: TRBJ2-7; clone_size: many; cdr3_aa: CASSPGTASSYEQYF; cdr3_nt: TGTGCCAGCTCACCTGGGACCGCGAGCTCCTACGAGCAGTACTTC
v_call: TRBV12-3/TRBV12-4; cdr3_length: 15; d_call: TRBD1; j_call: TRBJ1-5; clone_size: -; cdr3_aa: CASSLGGQGTDTQHF; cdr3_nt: TGTGCCAGCAGTTTAGGTGGACAGGGGACAGATACGCAGCATTTT
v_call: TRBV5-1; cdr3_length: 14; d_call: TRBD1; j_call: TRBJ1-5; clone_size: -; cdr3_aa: CASSGGQGEQPQHF; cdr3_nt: TGCGCCAGCAGCGGCGGACAGGGGGAACAGCCCCAGCATTTT
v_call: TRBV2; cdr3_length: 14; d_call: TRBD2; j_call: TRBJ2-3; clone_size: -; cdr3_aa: CARRLAANTDTQYF; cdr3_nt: TGTGCCAGAAGACTAGCGGCCAACACAGATACGCAGTATTTT
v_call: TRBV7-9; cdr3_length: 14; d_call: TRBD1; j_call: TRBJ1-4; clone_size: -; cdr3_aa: CANSSLRQGEKLFF; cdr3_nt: TGTGCCAACAGCTCACTCCGACAGGGCGAAAAACTGTTTTTT
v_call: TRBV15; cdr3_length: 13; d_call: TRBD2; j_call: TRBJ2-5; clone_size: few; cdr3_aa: CATSRLGGETQYF; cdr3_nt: TGTGCCACCAGCAGGCTGGGGGGGGAGACCCAGTACTTC
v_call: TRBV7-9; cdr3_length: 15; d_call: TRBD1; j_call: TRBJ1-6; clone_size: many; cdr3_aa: CASSQGDRTNSPLHF; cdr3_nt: TGTGCCAGCAGCCAAGGGGACAGGACCAATTCACCCCTCCACTTT
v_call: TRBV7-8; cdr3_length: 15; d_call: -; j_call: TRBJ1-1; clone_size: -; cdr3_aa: CASTLAQGGDTEAFF; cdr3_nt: TGTGCCAGCACCTTAGCACAGGGTGGTGACACTGAAGCTTTCTTT
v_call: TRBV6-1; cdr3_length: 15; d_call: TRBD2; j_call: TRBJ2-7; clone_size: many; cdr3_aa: CASSSIAGLGTEQYF; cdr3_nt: TGTGCCAGCAGTTCCATAGCGGGGTTGGGAACCGAGCAGTACTTC
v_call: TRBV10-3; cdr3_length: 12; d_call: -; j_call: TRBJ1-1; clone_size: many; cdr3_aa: CAISEGKTEAFF; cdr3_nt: TGTGCCATCAGTGAAGGGAAGACTGAAGCTTTCTTT
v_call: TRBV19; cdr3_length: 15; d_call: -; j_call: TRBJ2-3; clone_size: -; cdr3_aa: CASNLGPSTTDTQYF; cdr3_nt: TGTGCCAGTAATCTGGGGCCCTCGACCACAGATACGCAGTATTTT
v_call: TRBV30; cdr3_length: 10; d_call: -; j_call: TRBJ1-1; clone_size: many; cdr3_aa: CACGNTEAFF; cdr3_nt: TGTGCCTGCGGAAACACTGAAGCTTTCTTT
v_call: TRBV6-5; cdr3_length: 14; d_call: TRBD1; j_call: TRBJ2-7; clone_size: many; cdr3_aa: CASSYGTGGYEQYF; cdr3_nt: TGCGCCAGCAGCTACGGGACAGGGGGCTACGAGCAGTACTTC
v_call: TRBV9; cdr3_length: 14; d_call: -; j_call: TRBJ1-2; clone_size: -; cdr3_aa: CASSLAGDHYGYTF; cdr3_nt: TGTGCCAGCAGCCTAGCAGGGGACCACTATGGCTACACCTTC